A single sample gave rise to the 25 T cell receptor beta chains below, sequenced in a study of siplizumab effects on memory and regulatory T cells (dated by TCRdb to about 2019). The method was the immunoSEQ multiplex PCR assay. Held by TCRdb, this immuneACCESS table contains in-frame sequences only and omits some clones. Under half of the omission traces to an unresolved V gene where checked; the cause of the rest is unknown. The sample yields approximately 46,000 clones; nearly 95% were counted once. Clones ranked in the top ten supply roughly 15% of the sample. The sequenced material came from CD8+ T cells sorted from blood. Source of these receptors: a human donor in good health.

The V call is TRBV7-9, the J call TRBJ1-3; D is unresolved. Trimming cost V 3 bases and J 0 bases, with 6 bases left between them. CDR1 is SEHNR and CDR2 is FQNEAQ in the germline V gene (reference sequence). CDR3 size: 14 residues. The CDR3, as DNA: TGTGCCAGCAGCTTTCCGAGCTCTGGAAACACCATATATTTT. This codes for CASSFPSSGNTIYF. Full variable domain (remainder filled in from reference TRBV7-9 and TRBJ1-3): DTGVSQNPRHKITKRGQNVTFRCDPISEHNRLYWYRQTLGQGPEFLTYFQNEAQLEKSRLLSDRFSAERPKGSFSTLEIQRTEQGDSAMYLCASSFPSSGNTIYFGEGSWLTVV.

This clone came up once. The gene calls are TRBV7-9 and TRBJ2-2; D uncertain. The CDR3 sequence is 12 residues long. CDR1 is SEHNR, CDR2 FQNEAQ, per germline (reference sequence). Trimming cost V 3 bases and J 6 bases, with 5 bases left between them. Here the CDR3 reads CASSFEAGELFF. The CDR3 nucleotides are TGTGCCAGCAGCTTTGAAGCCGGGGAGCTGTTTTTT.

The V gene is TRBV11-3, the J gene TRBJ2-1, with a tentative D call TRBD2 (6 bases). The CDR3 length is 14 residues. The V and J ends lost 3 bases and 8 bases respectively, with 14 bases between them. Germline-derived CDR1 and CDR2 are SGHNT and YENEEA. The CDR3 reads CASSFSPTGDEQFF. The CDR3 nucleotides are TGTGCCAGCAGCTTCTCCCCGACGGGGGATGAGCAGTTCTTC. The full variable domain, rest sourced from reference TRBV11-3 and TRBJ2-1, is EAGVVQSPRYKIIEKKQPVAFWCNPISGHNTLYWYLQNLGQGPELLIRYENEEAVDDSQLPKDRFSAERLKGVDSTLKIQPAELGDSAVYLCASSFSPTGDEQFFGPGTRLTVL.

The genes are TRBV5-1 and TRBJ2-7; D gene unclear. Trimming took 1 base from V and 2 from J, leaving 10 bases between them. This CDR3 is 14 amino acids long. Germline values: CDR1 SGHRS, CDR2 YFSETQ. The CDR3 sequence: CASSLPEQPYEQYF. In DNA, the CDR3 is TGCGCCAGCAGCTTGCCAGAACAACCCTACGAGCAGTACTTC.

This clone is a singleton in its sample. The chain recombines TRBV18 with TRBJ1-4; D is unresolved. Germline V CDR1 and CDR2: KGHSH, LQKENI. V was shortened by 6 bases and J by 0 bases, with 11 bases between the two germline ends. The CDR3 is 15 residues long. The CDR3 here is CASSPTTATNEKLFF. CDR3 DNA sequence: TGTGCCAGCTCGCCAACCACTGCAACTAATGAAAAACTGTTTTTT.

CDR3 nucleotide sequence: TGTGCCAGCAGCCCTTATATGAGTGCCGAGCAGTACTTC. It is translated as CASSPYMSAEQYF. This chain links TRBV9 with TRBJ2-7, with no clear D. Trimming left V 4 bases short and J 6 bases short, with 14 bases between. The CDR3 spans 13 residues. The germline V gene encodes CDR1 SGDLS and CDR2 YYNGEE.

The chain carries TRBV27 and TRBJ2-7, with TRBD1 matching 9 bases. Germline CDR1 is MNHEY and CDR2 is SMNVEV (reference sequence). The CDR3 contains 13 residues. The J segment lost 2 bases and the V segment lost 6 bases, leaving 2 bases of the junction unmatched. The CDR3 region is CASRRTGAYEQYF. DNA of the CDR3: TGTGCCAGCAGGAGGACAGGGGCCTACGAGCAGTACTTC.

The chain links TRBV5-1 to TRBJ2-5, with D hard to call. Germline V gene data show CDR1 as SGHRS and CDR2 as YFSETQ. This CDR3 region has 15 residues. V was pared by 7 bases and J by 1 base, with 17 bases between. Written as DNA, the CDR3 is TGCGCCAGCGCCCCTACACGCGATCCCCAAGAGACCCAGTACTTC. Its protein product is CASAPTRDPQETQYF.

The DNA of the CDR3 is TGTGCCAGCAGCCCGCCATTGGGTCCCCAAGAGACCCAGTACTTC. As protein: CASSPPLGPQETQYF. This chain uses TRBV7-9 with TRBJ2-5; D ambiguous. CDR1 and CDR2 from the germline V gene are SEHNR and FQNEAQ (reference sequence). The CDR3 sequence is 15 residues long. Trimming removed 5 bases from V and 1 base from J, with 14 bases in between.

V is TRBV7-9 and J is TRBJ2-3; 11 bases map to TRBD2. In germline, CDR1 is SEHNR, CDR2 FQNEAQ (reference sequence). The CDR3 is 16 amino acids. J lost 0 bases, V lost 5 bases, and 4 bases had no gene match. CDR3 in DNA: TGTGCCAGCAGCCCAAGGACTAGCGGGAGCACAGATACGCAGTATTTT. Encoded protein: CASSPRTSGSTDTQYF.

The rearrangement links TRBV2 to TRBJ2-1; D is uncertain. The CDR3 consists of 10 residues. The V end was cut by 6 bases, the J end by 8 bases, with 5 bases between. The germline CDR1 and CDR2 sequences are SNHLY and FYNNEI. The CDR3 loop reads CASRYYEQFF. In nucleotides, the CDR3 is TGTGCCAGCAGATACTATGAGCAGTTCTTC.

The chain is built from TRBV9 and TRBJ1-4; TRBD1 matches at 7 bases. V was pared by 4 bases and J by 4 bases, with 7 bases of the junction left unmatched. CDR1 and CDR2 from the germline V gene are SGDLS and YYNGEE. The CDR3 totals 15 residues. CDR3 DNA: TGTGCCAGCAGCAAGACGACAGGGCATAATGAAAAACTGTTTTTT. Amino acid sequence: CASSKTTGHNEKLFF.

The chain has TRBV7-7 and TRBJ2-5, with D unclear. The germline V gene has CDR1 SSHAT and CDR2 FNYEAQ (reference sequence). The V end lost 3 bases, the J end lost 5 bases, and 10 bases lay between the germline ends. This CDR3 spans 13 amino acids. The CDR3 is CASSLDPRETQYF. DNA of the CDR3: TGTGCCAGCAGCTTGGACCCCCGGGAGACCCAGTACTTC.

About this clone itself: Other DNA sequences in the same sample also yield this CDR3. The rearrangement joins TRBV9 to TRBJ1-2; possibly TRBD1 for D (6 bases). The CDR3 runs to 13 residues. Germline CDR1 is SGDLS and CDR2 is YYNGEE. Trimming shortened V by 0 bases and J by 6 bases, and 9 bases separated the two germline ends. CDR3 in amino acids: CASSVGGQHGYTF. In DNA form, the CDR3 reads TGTGCCAGCAGCGTAGGTGGACAGCATGGCTACACCTTC.

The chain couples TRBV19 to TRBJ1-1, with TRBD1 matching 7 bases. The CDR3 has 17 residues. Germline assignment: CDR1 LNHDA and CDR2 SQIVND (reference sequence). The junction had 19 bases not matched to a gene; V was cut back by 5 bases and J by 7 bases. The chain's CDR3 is CASSPSRVLTGSNEAFF. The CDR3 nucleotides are TGTGCCAGTAGTCCGAGTCGAGTGCTGACAGGGTCTAATGAAGCTTTCTTT.

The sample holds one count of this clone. CDR3 sequence: CASGGQEDHRGWYGYTF. For the CDR3, the DNA is TGCGCCAGCGGTGGACAGGAAGACCACCGTGGTTGGTATGGCTACACCTTC. The gene calls are TRBV10-2 and TRBJ1-2; 7 nucleotides agree with TRBD1. Germline V gene data show CDR1 as WSHSY and CDR2 as SAAADI. Trimming took 8 bases from V and 5 from J; bases not matched to a gene: 20. This CDR3 contains 17 residues.

The CDR3, as DNA: TGTGCCATCAGTGAGCCTGGGGTAAAAAGTGAGCAGTTCTTC. Amino acids: CAISEPGVKSEQFF. The gene calls are TRBV10-3 and TRBJ2-1; D is unclear. Deletions cut 2 bases from V and 9 bases from J, with 14 bases between. The CDR3 totals 14 residues. Germline loops: CDR1 ENHRY, CDR2 SYGVKD.

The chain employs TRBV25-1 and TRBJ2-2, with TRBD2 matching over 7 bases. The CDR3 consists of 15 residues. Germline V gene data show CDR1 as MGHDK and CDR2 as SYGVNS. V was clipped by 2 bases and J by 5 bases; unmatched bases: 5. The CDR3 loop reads CASSEGAGWTGELFF. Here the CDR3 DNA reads TGTGCCAGCAGTGAAGGAGCGGGATGGACCGGGGAGCTGTTTTTT. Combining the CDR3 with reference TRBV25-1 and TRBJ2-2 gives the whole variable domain EADIYQTPRYLVIGTGKKITLECSQTMGHDKMYWYQQDPGMELHLIHYSYGVNSTEKGDLSSESTVSRIRTEHFPLTLESARPSHTSQYLCASSEGAGWTGELFFGEGSRLTVL.

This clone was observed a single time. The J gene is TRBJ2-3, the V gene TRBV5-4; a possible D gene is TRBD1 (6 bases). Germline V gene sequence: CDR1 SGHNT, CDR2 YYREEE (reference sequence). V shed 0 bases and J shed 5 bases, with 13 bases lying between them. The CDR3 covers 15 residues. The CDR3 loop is CASSLVGQIGDTQYF. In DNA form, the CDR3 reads TGTGCCAGCAGCTTGGTCGGACAGATTGGAGATACGCAGTATTTT.

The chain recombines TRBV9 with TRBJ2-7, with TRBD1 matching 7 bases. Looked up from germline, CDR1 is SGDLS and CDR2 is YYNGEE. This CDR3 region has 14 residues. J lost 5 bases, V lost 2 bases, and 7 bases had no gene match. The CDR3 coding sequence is TGTGCCAGCAGCGTCACCGACAGGGTTGACGAGCAGTACTTC. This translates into CASSVTDRVDEQYF.

In DNA form, the CDR3 reads TGTGCCAGCAGCGTAGTTCAGAACACCGGGGAGCTGTTTTTT. Translating gives CASSVVQNTGELFF. The V gene is TRBV9, the J gene TRBJ2-2; D is uncertain. The ends were cut back, 0 bases at V and 1 base at J, with 4 bases in the middle. CDR1 and CDR2 (germline): SGDLS, YYNGEE. The length of the CDR3 is 14 residues.

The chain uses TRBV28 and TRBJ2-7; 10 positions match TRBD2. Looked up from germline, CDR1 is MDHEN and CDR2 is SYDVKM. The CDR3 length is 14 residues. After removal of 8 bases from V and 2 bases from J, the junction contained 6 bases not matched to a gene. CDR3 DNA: TGTGCCAGCCGGATAGCGGGAGGTCCCTACGAGCAGTACTTC. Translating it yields CASRIAGGPYEQYF.

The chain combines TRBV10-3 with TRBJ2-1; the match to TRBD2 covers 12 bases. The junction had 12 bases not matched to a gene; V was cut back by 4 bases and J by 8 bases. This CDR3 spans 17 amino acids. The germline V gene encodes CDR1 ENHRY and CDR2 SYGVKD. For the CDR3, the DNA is TGTGCCATCAGTGCATGGCTAGCGGGAGGGTATGTCTATGAGCAGTTCTTC. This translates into CAISAWLAGGYVYEQFF.

CDR3 DNA sequence: TGTGCCAGCAGCGAACCCGGGACAGGGGCCCCTAGTGGGTATGGCTACACCTTC. Translated, it gives CASSEPGTGAPSGYGYTF. The chain links TRBV9 to TRBJ1-2; 10 nucleotides match TRBD1. This CDR3 spans 18 amino acids. Germline loops: CDR1 SGDLS, CDR2 YYNGEE. V lost 3 bases, J lost 5 bases, and 16 bases stayed unmatched.

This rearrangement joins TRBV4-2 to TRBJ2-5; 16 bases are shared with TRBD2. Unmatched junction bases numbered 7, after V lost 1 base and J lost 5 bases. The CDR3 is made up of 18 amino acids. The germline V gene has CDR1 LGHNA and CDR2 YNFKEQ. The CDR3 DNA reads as TGTGCCAGCAGCCAAGTGGGACTAGCGGGAGGGCCAGATGAGACCCAGTACTTC. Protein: CASSQVGLAGGPDETQYF.